This T cell receptor (beta chain) was obtained from a study of blood T cell repertoires in COVID-19. Study at large: Acute and convalescent COVID-19 specimens originated in the United States, Italy and Spain. T cells, B-cell-depleted T cells, or PBMCs supplied cDNA or gDNA.

The V gene's germline CDR1 is SGHDT and CDR2 YYEEEE. CDR3 length equals 15 residues. V shed 5 bases, J shed 2 bases, and the junction held 6 bases outside the gene matches. Methods used by the authors: Using reference gene primer amplification, nucleated cell counts were estimated. TCRdb's table, derived via immunoSEQ multiplex PCR, lists solely in-frame clones and lacks some. The V and J calls and clone size come from that table; D and trimming were worked out from the DNA. The table shows about 210,000 clones, with about four fifths occurring only once. Material: peripheral blood. This chain connects TRBV5-6 to TRBJ1-2; 10 bases fit TRBD1. The receptor's source is a man aged 55-75 years with acute or convalescent COVID-19. The CDR3 protein is CASRLTGQGNYGYTF. CDR3 DNA sequence: TGTGCCAGCAGGTTAACGGGACAGGGGAACTATGGCTACACCTTC.